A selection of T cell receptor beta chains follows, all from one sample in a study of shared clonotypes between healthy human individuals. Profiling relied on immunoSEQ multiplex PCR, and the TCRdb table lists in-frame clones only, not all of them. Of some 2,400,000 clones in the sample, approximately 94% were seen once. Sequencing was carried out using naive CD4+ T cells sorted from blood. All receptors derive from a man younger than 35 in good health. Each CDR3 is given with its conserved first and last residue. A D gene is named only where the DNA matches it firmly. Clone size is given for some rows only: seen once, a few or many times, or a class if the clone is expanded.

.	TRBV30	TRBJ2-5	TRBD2	TGTGCCTGGGCCTCCGGGACTACCGAGACCCAGTACTTC	CAWASGTTETQYF
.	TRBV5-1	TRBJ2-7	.	TGCGCCAGCAGCTTGGTCAGTTACGAGCAGTACTTC	CASSLVSYEQYF
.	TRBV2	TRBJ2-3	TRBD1	TGTGCCAGCAGTGAATGGGGACAGGGGTTGAAAGATACGCAGTATTTT	CASSEWGQGLKDTQYF
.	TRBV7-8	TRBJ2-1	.	TGTGCCAGCAGCCAATGGGCCGCCTACAATGAGCAGTTCTTC	CASSQWAAYNEQFF
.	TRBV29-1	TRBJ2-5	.	TGCAGCGTTGAAGATCGGCCGGGGTCGGAGACCCAGTACTTC	CSVEDRPGSETQYF
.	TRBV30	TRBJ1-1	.	TGTGCCTGGAGGGGAGGCGGGAAGAACACTGAAGCTTTCTTT	CAWRGGGKNTEAFF
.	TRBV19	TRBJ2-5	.	TGTGCCAGTAGTCTGGTGGCGGAAGAGACCCAGTACTTC	CASSLVAEETQYF
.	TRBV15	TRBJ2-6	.	TGTGCCACCAGCAGGACAGTAGCTGCCTCTGGGGCCAACGTCCTGACTTTC	CATSRTVAASGANVLTF
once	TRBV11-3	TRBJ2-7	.	TGTGCCAGCAGCTTAGAGAACAGGTCAGGGAACGAGCAGTACTTC	CASSLENRSGNEQYF
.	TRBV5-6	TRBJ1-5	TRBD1	TGTGCCAGCAGCTTGTGGGGGACAGCCAATCAGCCCCAGCATTTT	CASSLWGTANQPQHF
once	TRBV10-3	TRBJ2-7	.	TGTGCCATCAGTGAGTCTGGGGGAGTGGGCGAGCAGTACTTC	CAISESGGVGEQYF
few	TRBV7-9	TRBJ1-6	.	TGTGCCAGCAGCTTAACCAAGGGGGAGTACTCACCCCTCCACTTT	CASSLTKGEYSPLHF
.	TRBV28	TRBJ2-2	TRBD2	TGTGCCGCCAATAGCGGGGGGGCCGACACCGGGGAGCTGTTTTTT	CAANSGGADTGELFF
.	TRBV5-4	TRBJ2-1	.	TGTGCCAGCAGCCGCGGTTCCAGCTCCTACAATGAGCAGTTCTTC	CASSRGSSSYNEQFF
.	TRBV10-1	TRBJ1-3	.	TGCGCCAGCAGTGAGTTCGGATCTGCAAGCTCTGGAAACACCATATATTTT	CASSEFGSASSGNTIYF
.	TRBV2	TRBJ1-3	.	TGTGCCAGCAGTGTCGGGACGATCGGAAACACCATATATTTT	CASSVGTIGNTIYF
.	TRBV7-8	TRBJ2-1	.	TGTGCCAGCAGCCATCTAGCTAATGAGCAGTTCTTC	CASSHLANEQFF
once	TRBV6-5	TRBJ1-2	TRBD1	TGTGCCAGCAGTCAACGACAGGGGGTAGGCGGCTACACCTTC	CASSQRQGVGGYTF
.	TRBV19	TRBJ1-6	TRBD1	TGTGCCAGTAGGAAGATACAGGGGAATAATTCACCCCTCCACTTT	CASRKIQGNNSPLHF
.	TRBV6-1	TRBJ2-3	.	TGTGCCAGCAGTGAGTCCGGTTATACGCAGTATTTT	CASSESGYTQYF
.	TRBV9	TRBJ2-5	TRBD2	TGTGCCAGCAGCGTAGCCGGGACTAGCGGGAGGGAGACCCAGTACTTC	CASSVAGTSGRETQYF
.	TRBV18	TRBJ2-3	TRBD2	TGTGCCAGCTCACCGCTAGCGGGGATTAACACAGATACGCAGTATTTT	CASSPLAGINTDTQYF
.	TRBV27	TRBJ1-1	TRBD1	TGTGCCAGCAGACCGGACAGGGTTACTGAAGCTTTCTTT	CASRPDRVTEAFF
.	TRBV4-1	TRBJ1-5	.	TGCGCCAGCAGCCAAGAACAGTATAGCAATCAGCCCCAGCATTTT	CASSQEQYSNQPQHF
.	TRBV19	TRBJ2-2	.	TGTGCCAGTAGAAACAGGAGCCACACCGGGGAGCTGTTTTTT	CASRNRSHTGELFF
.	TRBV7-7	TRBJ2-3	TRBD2	TGTGCTAGCAGCTTAGGGCTAGCGGGAGGGGGAGATACGCAGTATTTT	CASSLGLAGGGDTQYF
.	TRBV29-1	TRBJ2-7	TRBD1	TGCAGCGTCCGCAATACAGGGGAATCCTACGAGCAGTACTTC	CSVRNTGESYEQYF
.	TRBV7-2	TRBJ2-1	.	TGTGCCAGCAGCTTACCACAGTACAATGAGCAGTTCTTC	CASSLPQYNEQFF
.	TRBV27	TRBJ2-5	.	TGTGCCAGCAGTCGCGCGGGCGTTCAAGAGACCCAGTACTTC	CASSRAGVQETQYF
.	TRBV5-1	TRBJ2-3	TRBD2	TGCGCCAGCAGCGAACAGGGACTAGCGGGAGCAGATACGCAGTATTTT	CASSEQGLAGADTQYF
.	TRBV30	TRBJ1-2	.	TGTGCCTGGAGTCCCAGGGTGGACTATGGCTACACCTTC	CAWSPRVDYGYTF
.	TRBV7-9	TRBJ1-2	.	TGTGCCAGCAGCTTAAGGGACAACTATGGCTACACCTTC	CASSLRDNYGYTF
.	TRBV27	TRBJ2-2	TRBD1	TGTGCCAGCGGTTGGATGTGGACAGGGAACACCGGGGAGCTGTTTTTT	CASGWMWTGNTGELFF
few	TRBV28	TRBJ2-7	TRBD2	TGTGCCAGCGGGCGGGGGAGCTCCTACGAGCAGTACTTC	CASGRGSSYEQYF
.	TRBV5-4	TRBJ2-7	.	TGTGCCAGCAGCTTGGCCTCGTACGAGCAGTACTTC	CASSLASYEQYF
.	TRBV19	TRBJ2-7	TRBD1	TGTGCCAGTAGTATCGGACAGGGTACCTACGAGCAGTACTTC	CASSIGQGTYEQYF
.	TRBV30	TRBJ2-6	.	TGTGCCTGGAGTGTATATCGGCAGGGTAGTACTGGGGCCAACGTCCTGACTTTC	CAWSVYRQGSTGANVLTF
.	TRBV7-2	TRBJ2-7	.	TGTGCCAGCAGCTTAGATTGGCGGGCCGGGGAGCAGTACTTC	CASSLDWRAGEQYF
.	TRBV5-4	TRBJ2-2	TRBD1	TGTGCCAGCAGCTTGGTGGGACAGGTGACCGGGGAGCTGTTTTTT	CASSLVGQVTGELFF
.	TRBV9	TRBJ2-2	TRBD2	TGTGCCAGCAGTCGAGCGGGGGGCGTGTACACCGGGGAGCTGTTTTTT	CASSRAGGVYTGELFF
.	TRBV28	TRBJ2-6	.	TGTGCCACCCTAGGCCCGGCTGGGGCCAACGTCCTGACTTTC	CATLGPAGANVLTF
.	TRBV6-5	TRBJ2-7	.	TGTGCCAGCAATAAGCGGGCCCGACTCGGCGAGCAGTACTTC	CASNKRARLGEQYF
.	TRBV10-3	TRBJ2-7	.	TGTGCCATCAGAGCAGGCTACGAGCAGTACTTC	CAIRAGYEQYF
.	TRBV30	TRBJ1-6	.	TGTGCCTGGGGAGACAGGAATAATTCACCCCTCCACTTT	CAWGDRNNSPLHF